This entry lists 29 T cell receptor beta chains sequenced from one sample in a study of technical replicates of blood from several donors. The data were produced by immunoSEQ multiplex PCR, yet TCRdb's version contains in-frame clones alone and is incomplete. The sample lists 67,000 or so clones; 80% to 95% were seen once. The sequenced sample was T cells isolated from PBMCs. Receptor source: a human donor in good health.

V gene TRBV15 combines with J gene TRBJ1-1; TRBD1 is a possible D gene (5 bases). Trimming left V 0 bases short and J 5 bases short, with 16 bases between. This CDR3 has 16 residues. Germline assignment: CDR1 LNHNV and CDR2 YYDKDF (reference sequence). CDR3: CATSRDQGIRETEAFF. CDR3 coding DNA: TGTGCCACCAGCAGAGATCAGGGAATTCGGGAGACTGAAGCTTTCTTT.

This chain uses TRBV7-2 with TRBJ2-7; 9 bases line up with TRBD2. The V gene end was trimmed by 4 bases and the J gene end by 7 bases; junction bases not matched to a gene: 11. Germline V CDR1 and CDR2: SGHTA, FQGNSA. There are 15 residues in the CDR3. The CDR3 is CASSSSQLAGWEQYF. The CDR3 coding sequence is TGTGCCAGCAGCTCATCTCAACTAGCGGGCTGGGAGCAGTACTTC.

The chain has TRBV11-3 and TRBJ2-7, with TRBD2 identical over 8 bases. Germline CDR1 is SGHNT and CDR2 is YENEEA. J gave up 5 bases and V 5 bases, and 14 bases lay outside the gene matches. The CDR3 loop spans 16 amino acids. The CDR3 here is CASSPDQRELPHEQYF. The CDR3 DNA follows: TGTGCCAGCAGCCCCGACCAGCGGGAGCTTCCCCACGAGCAGTACTTC.

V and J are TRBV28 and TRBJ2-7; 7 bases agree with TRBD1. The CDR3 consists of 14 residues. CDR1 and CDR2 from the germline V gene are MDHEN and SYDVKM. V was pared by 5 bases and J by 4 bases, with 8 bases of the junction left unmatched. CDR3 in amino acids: CASSKRDRDYEQYF. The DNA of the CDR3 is TGTGCCAGCAGTAAACGGGACAGAGATTACGAGCAGTACTTC.

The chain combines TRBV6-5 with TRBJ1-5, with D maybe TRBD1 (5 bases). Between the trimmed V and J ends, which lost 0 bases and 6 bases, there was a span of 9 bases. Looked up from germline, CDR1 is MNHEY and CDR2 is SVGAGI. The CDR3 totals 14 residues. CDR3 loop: CASSYSQGGQPQHF. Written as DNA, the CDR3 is TGTGCCAGCAGTTACTCTCAGGGTGGTCAGCCCCAGCATTTT.

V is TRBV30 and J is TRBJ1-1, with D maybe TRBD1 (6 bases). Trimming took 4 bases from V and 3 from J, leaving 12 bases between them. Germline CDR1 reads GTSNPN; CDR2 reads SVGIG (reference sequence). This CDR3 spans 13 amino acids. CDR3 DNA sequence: TGTGCCTGGAATCAACAGGGAGACACTGAAGCTTTCTTT. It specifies CAWNQQGDTEAFF.

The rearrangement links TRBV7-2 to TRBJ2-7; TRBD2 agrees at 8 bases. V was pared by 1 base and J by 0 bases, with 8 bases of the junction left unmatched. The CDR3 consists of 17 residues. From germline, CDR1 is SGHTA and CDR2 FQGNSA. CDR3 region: CASSLDPSGLSSYEQYF. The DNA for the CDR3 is TGTGCCAGCAGCTTAGATCCTAGCGGGCTCAGCTCCTACGAGCAGTACTTC.

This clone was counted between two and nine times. The CDR3 coding sequence is TGTGCCAGCAGTTACTCCCCCGGGGGAACTGAAGCTTTCTTT. It translates to CASSYSPGGTEAFF. This chain joins TRBV6-5 and TRBJ1-1, with D perhaps matching TRBD1 (5 bases). Germline-derived CDR1 and CDR2 are MNHEY and SVGAGI. There are 14 residues in the CDR3. V was cut by 0 bases and J by 5 bases, with 10 bases left in between.

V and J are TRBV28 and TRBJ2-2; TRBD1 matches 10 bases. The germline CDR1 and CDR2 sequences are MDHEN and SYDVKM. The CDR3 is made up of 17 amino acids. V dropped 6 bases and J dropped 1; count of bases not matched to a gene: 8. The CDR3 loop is CASRPDRGRENTGELFF. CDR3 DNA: TGTGCCAGCAGGCCCGACAGGGGGCGGGAGAACACCGGGGAGCTGTTTTTT.

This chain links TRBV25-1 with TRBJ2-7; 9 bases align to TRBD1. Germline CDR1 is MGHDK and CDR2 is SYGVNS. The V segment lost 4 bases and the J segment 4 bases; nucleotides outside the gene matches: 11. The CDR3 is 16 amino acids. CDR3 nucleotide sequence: TGTGCCAGCAGTGTCGACGGGACAGGGAAAAGGTACGAGCAGTACTTC. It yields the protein CASSVDGTGKRYEQYF.

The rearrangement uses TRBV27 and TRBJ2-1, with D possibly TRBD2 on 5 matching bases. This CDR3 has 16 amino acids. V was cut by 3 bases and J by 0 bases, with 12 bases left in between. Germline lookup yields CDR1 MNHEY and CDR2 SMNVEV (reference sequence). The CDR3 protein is CASSFEGSFSYNEQFF. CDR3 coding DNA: TGTGCCAGCAGTTTTGAGGGTTCCTTCTCCTACAATGAGCAGTTCTTC.

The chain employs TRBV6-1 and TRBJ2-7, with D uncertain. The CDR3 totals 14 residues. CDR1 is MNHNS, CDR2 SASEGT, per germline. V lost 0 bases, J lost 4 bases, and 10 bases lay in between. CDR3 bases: TGTGCCAGCAGTGAAGCAGGAGTCTGGTACGAGCAGTACTTC. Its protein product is CASSEAGVWYEQYF.

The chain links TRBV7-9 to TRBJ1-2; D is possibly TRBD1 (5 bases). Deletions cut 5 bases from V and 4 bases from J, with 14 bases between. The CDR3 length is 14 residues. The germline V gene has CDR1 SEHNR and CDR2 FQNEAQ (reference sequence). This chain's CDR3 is CASSQQVGSYGYTF. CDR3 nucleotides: TGTGCCAGCAGCCAACAGGTCGGAAGCTATGGCTACACCTTC.

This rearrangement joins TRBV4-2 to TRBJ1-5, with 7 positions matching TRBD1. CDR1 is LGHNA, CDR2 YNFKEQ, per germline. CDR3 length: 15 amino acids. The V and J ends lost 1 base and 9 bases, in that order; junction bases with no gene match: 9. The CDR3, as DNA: TGTGCCAGCAGCCAAGCGGGACAGCAATTGGGGCCCCAGCATTTT. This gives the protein CASSQAGQQLGPQHF.

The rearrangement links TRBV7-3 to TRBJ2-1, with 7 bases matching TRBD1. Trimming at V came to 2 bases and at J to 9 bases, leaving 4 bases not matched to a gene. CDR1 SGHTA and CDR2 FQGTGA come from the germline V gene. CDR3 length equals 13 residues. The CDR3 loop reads CASSLVKGAEQFF. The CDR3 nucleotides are TGTGCCAGCAGCTTAGTTAAGGGGGCTGAGCAGTTCTTC.

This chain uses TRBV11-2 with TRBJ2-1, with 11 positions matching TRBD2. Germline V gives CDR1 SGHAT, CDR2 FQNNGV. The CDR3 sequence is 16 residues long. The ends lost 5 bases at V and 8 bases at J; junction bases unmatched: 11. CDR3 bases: TGTGCCAGCAGCCGCGAGAGACTAGCGGGATTGGATGAGCAGTTCTTC. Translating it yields CASSRERLAGLDEQFF.

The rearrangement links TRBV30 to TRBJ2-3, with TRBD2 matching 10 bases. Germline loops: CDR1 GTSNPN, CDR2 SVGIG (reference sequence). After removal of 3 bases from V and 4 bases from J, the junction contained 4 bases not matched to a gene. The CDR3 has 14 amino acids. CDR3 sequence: CAWRAGGPADTQYF. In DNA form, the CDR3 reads TGTGCCTGGAGAGCGGGAGGGCCCGCAGATACGCAGTATTTT.

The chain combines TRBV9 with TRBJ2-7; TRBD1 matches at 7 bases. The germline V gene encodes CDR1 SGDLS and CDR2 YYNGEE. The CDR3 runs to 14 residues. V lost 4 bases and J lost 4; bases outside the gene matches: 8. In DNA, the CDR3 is TGTGCCAGCAGCCCGGGACAGTCGGAATACGAGCAGTACTTC. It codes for CASSPGQSEYEQYF.

The CDR3 DNA is TGTGCCAGCAGTCCTCAGGGGGTCTTTGGAAACACCATATATTTT. It translates to CASSPQGVFGNTIYF. The genes are TRBV27 and TRBJ1-3, with 7 bases lining up with TRBD1. V shed 5 bases, J shed 3 bases, and the junction held 7 bases outside the gene matches. Germline CDR1 and CDR2: MNHEY and SMNVEV (reference sequence). The CDR3 runs 15 residues.

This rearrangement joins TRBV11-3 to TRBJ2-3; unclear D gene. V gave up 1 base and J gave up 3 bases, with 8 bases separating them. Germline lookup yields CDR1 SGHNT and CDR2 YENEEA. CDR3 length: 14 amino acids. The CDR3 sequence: CASSLARSTDTQYF. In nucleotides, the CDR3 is TGTGCCAGCAGCTTAGCCCGGTCTACAGATACGCAGTATTTT.

CDR3 coding DNA: TGTGCCAGTAGTATCCAGGGTCGAGAGACCCAGTACTTC. Amino acids: CASSIQGRETQYF. V gene TRBV19 combines with J gene TRBJ2-5, with a weak D call TRBD1 (5 bases). This CDR3 contains 13 residues. The germline V gene encodes CDR1 LNHDA and CDR2 SQIVND (reference sequence). The germline V and J ends were trimmed by 3 bases and 4 bases, with 9 bases remaining between them.

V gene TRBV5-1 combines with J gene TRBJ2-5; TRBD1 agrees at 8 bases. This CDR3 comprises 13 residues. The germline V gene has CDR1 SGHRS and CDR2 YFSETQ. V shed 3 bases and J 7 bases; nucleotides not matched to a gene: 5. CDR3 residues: CASSSGQGGTQYF. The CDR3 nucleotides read TGCGCCAGCAGCTCCGGACAGGGAGGGACCCAGTACTTC.

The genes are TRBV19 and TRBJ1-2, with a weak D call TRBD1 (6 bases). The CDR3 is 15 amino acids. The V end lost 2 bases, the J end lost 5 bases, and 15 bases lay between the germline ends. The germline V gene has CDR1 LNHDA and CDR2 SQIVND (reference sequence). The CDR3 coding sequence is TGTGCCAGTAGTATAATTTCGGGACATCTGTATGGCTACACCTTC. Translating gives CASSIISGHLYGYTF.

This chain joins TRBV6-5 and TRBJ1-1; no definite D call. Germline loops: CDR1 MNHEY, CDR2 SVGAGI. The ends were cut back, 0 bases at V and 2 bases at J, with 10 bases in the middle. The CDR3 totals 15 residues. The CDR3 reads CASSYSWARNTEAFF. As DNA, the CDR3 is TGTGCCAGCAGTTACTCATGGGCCAGAAACACTGAAGCTTTCTTT.

This CDR3 is CASTFLGEETQYF. CDR3 nucleotides: TGTGCCAGCACGTTCCTAGGGGAAGAGACCCAGTACTTC. The rearrangement links TRBV27 to TRBJ2-5, with D perhaps TRBD1 (5 bases). Trimming stripped 7 bases from V and 3 bases from J, with 12 bases between. The CDR3 sequence is 13 residues long. CDR1 is MNHEY, CDR2 SMNVEV, per germline (reference sequence).

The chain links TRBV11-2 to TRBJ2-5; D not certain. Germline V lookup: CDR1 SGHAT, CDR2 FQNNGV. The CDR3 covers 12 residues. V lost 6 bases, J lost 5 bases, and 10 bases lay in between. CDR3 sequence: CASRSVRETQYF. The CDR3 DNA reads TGTGCCAGCAGATCCGTGCGGGAGACCCAGTACTTC.

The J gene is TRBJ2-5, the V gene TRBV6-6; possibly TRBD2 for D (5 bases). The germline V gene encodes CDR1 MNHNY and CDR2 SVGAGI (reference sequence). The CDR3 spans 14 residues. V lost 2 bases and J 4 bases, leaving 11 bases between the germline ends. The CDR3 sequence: CASSYKDLGETQYF. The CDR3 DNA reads TGTGCCAGCAGTTACAAGGACTTAGGAGAGACCCAGTACTTC.

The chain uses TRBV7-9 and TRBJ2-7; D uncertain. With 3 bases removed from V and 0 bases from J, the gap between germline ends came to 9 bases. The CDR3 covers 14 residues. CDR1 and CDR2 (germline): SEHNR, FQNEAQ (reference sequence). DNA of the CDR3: TGTGCCAGCAGCTTCGAGGATAGCTCCTACGAGCAGTACTTC. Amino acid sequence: CASSFEDSSYEQYF. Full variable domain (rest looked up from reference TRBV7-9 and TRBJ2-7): DTGVSQNPRHKITKRGQNVTFRCDPISEHNRLYWYRQTLGQGPEFLTYFQNEAQLEKSRLLSDRFSAERPKGSFSTLEIQRTEQGDSAMYLCASSFEDSSYEQYFGPGTRLTVT.

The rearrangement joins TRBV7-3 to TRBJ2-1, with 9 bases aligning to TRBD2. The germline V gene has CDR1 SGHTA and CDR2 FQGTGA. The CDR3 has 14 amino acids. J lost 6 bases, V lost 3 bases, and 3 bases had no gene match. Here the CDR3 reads CASSFGGRANEQFF. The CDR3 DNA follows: TGTGCCAGCAGCTTCGGCGGGAGGGCCAATGAGCAGTTCTTC.